Reported below is one T cell receptor beta chain. This clonotype was counted at least ten times. Its antigen specificity is not known. Base qualities are not recorded, but no much larger clone differs from it by a single base. The library was made by PCR. The sequencing machine was an Illumina HiSeq 2500. To normalize quantification of the TCRbeta repertoire, the TCR libraries were built with molecular barcoding that relied on unique molecular identifiers. Using fastp trimming at Q25 and MiXCR clonotype assembly, TCRdb reanalyzed the public sequencing data and kept in-frame beta chains. Identical CDR3 protein sequences are pooled into one entry, listed with their most common genes and DNA. The sample table shows almost 500,000 distinct CDR3 sequences, and roughly an eighth are seen once. Together, the top ten hold approximately 5.4% of the sample. The sample is drawn from a study of T-cell reconstitution after alpha-beta-depleted transplantation in children (dated by TCRdb to the mid-2010s). For the wider study: T-cell immune reconstitution after TCRalphabeta/CD19-depleted allogeneic hematopoietic cell transplantation in children was quantitatively tracked in the study by means of TCR repertoire profiling.

This clonotype was obtained from a human donor who donated a stem cell graft to a child with combined immunodeficiency. Sequenced here: PBMCs from the stem cell graft donor, sampled from the stem cell graft.

The CDR3 here reads CSASGRAADTQYF. The DNA reads TGCAGTGCTAGCGGGAGGGCCGCAGATACGCAGTATTTT. The receptor chain draws on TRBV20-1 and TRBJ2-3; TRBD2 agrees with 8 junctional bases. The CDR3 numbers 13 residues from cysteine through phenylalanine. Of all the DNA, just the CDR3 is kept, 39 bases in frame from base 1. V and J are trimmed by 3 bases and 4 bases, and the gene matches miss 3 bases of the junction. CDR1 and CDR2 were assigned from the germline V gene (reference sequence) as DFQATT and SNEGSKA.